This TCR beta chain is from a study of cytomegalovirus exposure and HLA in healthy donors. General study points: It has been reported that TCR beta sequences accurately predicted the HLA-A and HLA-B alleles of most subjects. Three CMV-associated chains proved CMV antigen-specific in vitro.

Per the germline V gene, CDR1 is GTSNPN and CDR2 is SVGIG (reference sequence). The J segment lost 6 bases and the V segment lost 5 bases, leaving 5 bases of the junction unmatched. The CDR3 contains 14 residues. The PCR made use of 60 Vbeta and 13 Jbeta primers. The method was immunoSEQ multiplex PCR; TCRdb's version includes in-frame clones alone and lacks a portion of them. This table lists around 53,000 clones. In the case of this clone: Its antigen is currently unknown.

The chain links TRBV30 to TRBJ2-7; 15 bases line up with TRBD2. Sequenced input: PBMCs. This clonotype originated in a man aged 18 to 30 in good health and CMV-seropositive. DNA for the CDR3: TGTGCCTGGGGAGGACTAGCGGGAGGGCCCGAGCAGTACTTC. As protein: CAWGGLAGGPEQYF.